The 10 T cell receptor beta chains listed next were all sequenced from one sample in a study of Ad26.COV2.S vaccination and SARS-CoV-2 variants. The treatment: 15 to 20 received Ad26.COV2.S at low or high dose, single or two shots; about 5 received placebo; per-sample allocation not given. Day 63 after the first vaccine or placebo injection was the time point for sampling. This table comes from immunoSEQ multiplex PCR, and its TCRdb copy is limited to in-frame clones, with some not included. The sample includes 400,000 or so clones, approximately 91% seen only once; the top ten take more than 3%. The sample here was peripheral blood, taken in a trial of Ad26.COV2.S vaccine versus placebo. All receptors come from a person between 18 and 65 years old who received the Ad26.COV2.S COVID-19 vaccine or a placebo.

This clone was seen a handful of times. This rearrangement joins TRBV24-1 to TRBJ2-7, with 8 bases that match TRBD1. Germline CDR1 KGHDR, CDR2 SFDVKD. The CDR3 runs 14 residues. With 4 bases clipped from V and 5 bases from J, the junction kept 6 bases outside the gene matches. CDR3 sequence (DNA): TGTGCCACCAGTGACCCCCAGGGGGCACACGAGCAGTACTTC. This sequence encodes CATSDPQGAHEQYF.

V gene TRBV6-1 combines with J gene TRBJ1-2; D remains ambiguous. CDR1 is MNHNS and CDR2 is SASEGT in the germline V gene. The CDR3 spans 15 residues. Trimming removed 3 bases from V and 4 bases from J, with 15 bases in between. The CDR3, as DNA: TGTGCCAGCAGTGATCCCGGTGAAACCGCCTATGGCTACACCTTC. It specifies CASSDPGETAYGYTF.

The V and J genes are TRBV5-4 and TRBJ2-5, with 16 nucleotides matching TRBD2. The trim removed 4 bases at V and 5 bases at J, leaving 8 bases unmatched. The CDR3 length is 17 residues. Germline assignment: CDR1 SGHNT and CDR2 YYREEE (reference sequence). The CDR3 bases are TGTGCCAGCAGCCGCTCCGGGACTAGCGGGGGGGCTGAGACCCAGTACTTC. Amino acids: CASSRSGTSGGAETQYF.

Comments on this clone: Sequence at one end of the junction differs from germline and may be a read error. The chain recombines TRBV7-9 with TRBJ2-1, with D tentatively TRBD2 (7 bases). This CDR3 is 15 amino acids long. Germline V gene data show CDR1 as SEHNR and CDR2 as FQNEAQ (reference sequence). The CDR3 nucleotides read TGTGCCAGCAGGTTAGGGGGGGAACCCTACAATGAGCAGTTCTTC. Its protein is CASRLGGEPYNEQFF. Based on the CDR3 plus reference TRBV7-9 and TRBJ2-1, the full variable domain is DTGVSQNPRHKITKRGQNVTFRCDPISEHNRLYWYRQTLGQGPEFLTYFQNEAQLEKSRLLSDRFSAERPKGSFSTLEIQRTEQGDSAMYLCASRLGGEPYNEQFFGPGTRLTVL.

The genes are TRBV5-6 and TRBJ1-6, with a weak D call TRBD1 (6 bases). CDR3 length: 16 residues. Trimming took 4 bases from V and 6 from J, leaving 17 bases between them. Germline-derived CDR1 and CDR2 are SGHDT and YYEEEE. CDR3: CASSLDGGGSNSPLHF. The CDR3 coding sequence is TGTGCCAGCAGCCTCGATGGAGGGGGTTCTAATTCACCCCTCCACTTT. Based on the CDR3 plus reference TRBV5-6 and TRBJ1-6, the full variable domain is DAGVTQSPTHLIKTRGQQVTLRCSPKSGHDTVSWYQQALGQGPQFIFQYYEEEERQRGNFPDRFSGHQFPNYSSELNVNALLLGDSALYLCASSLDGGGSNSPLHFGNGTRLTVT.

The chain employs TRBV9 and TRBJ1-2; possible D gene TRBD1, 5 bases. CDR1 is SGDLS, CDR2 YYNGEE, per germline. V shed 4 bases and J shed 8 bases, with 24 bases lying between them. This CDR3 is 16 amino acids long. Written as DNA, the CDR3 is TGTGCCAGCAGCCCGAGGGGAGAGGGCCGGTTAACGGGCTACACCTTC. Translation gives CASSPRGEGRLTGYTF.

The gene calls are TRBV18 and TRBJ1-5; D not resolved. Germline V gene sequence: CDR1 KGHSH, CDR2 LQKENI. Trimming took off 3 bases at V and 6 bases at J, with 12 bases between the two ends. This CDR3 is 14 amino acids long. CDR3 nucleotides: TGTGCCAGCTCACCTTCGGATCTGGGTCAGCCCCAGCATTTT. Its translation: CASSPSDLGQPQHF. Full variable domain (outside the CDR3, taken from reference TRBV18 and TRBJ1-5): NAGVMQNPRHLVRRRGQEARLRCSPMKGHSHVYWYRQLPEEGLKFMVYLQKENIIDESGMPKERFSAEFPKEGPSILRIQQVVRGDSAAYFCASSPSDLGQPQHFGDGTRLSIL.

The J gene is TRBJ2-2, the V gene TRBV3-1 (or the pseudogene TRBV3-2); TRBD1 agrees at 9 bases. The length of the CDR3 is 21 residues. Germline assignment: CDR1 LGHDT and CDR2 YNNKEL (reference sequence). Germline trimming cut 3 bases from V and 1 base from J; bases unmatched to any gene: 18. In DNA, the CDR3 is TGTGCCAGCAGCCAGCGGAGGGACAGGGTAGGCCGTTGGGTGAACACCGGGGAGCTGTTTTTT. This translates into CASSQRRDRVGRWVNTGELFF.

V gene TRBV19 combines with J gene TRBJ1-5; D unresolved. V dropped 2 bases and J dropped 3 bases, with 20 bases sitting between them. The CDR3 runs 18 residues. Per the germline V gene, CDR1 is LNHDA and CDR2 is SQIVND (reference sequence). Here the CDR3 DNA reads TGTGCCAGTAGTATATCGTCGGTTGCTCGGGAGAACAATCAGCCCCAGCATTTT. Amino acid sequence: CASSISSVARENNQPQHF. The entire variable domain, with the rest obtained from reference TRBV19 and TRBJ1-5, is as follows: DGGITQSPKYLFRKEGQNVTLSCEQNLNHDAMYWYRQDPGQGLRLIYYSQIVNDFQKGDIAEGYSVSREKKESFPLTVTSAQKNPTAFYLCASSISSVARENNQPQHFGDGTRLSIL.

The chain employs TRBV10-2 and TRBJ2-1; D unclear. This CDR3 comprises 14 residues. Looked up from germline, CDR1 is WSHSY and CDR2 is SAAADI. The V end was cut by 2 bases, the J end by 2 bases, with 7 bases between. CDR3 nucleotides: TGCGCCAGCAGTGAGACTGGAACCTACAATGAGCAGTTCTTC. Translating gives CASSETGTYNEQFF.